This TCR beta chain is drawn from a study of T-cell reconstitution after alpha-beta-depleted transplantation in children. V lost 0 bases and J lost 8, with 17 bases in between. The CDR3 consists of 15 residues. The germline gives CDR1 SGHRS, CDR2 YFSETQ. Preparation of the TCRbeta library used unique molecular identifiers. In TCRdb, the PCR reads were re-called with MiXCR into one record per CDR3 protein. This sample has over 80,000 distinct CDR3 sequences, with 23% found just once. This clonotype was recorded at least ten times. Its antigen is unknown. Points from the study as a whole: The high TCRbeta diversity at day 60 in some patients came from surviving recipient T cells and thymic progenitors.

The V gene is TRBV5-1, the J gene TRBJ1-1, with a weak D call TRBD1 (6 bases). The sequencing used PBMCs, collected before TCRalphabeta/CD19-depleted stem cell transplant. The TCR was taken from a boy aged 2 to 9 with acute lymphoblastic leukemia, due to receive a stem cell transplant. CDR3 DNA sequence: TGCGCCAGCAGCTTGGAGAGGGGGGATGCTTCGGAAGCTTTCTTT. Its protein is CASSLERGDASEAFF. The full variable domain, its missing parts supplied by reference TRBV5-1 and TRBJ1-1, is KAGVTQTPRYLIKTRGQQVTLSCSPISGHRSVSWYQQTPGQGLQFLFEYFSETQRNKGNFPGRFSGRQFSNSRSEMNVSTLELGDSALYLCASSLERGDASEAFFGQGTRLTVV.